The TCR beta chain under discussion was sequenced for a study of spatial heterogeneity in lung cancer. Findings of the study overall: Counts of expanded alpha and beta TCRs within tumors tracked the tumor nonsynonymous mutation count.

This CDR3 region has 15 residues. The germline CDR1 and CDR2 sequences are SNHLY and FYNNEI. Trimming at V came to 4 bases and at J to 1 base, leaving 2 bases not matched to a gene. MiXCR, run by TCRdb on the 5' RACE reads, gives a single entry per CDR3 protein. The sample has approximately 2,600 distinct CDR3 sequences; around 7% are singletons. This clonotype ranks as medium-sized (0.01 to 0.1%). Its antigen remains unidentified. Time point given: sample taken at primary tumor resection. The donors comprised about 70 untreated early-stage non-small cell lung cancer patients. The TCR comes from a female donor with early-stage non-small cell lung cancer. This material consisted of lung tumor tissue, taken at surgery. This chain joins TRBV2 and TRBJ1-5; 9 nucleotides match TRBD1. CDR3 loop: CASSADRGSNQPQHF. The CDR3 coding sequence is TGTGCCAGCAGTGCTGACAGGGGGAGCAATCAGCCCCAGCATTTT.